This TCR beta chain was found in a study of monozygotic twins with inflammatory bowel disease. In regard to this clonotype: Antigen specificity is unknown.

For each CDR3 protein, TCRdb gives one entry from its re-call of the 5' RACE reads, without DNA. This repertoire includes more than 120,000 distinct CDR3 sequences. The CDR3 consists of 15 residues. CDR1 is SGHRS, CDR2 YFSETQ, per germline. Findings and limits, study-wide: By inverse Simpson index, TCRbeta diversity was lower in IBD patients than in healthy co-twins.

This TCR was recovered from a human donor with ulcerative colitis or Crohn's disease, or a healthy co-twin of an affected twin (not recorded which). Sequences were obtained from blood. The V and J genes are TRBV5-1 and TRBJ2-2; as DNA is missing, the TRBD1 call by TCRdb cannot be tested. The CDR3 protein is CASSLYDRLNGELFF.